The source of this T cell receptor beta chain is a study of blood T cell repertoires in COVID-19. Clones were read by immunoSEQ multiplex PCR, and TCRdb kept only the in-frame ones, dropping some. The sample comprises 300,000 to 350,000 clones, under 90% of which are singletons, and less than 3% rests with the top ten. The CDR3 has 15 amino acids. Germline assignment: CDR1 SGHNT and CDR2 YYREEE (reference sequence). After removal of 4 bases from V and 5 bases from J, the junction contained 8 bases not matched to a gene. The sequence came from a woman aged 30 to 39 with COVID-19, enrolled during active disease. The V gene is TRBV5-4, the J gene TRBJ1-4, with 7 bases identical to TRBD1. The specimen sequenced was peripheral blood. CDR3 sequence (DNA): TGTGCCAGCAGCGCTACAGGGGCGAACAATGAAAAACTGTTTTTT. It specifies CASSATGANNEKLFF.